One and the same sample provided the 17 T cell receptor beta chains below, sequenced in a study of T cells in narcolepsy. The data were produced by immunoSEQ multiplex PCR, yet TCRdb's version contains in-frame clones alone and is incomplete. The data hold under 35,000 clones, with 65% to 85% observed a single time. What was sequenced was memory (CD45RA-) CD4+ T cells from blood. Source of these receptors: a human donor in good health.

This clone was recorded a few times. CDR3 region: CASSQDIETEAFF. DNA of the CDR3: TGCGCCAGCAGCCAAGACATAGAGACTGAAGCTTTCTTT. The chain combines TRBV5-1 with TRBJ1-1; D call uncertain. From germline, CDR1 is SGHRS and CDR2 YFSETQ. Trimming took off 4 bases at V and 5 bases at J, with 12 bases between the two ends. The CDR3 covers 13 residues. Full variable domain (missing parts from reference TRBV5-1 and TRBJ1-1): KAGVTQTPRYLIKTRGQQVTLSCSPISGHRSVSWYQQTPGQGLQFLFEYFSETQRNKGNFPGRFSGRQFSNSRSEMNVSTLELGDSALYLCASSQDIETEAFFGQGTRLTVV.

The V gene is TRBV5-1, the J gene TRBJ1-3; D ambiguous. The CDR3 loop spans 13 amino acids. CDR1 is SGHRS, CDR2 YFSETQ, per germline. The V and J ends lost 0 bases and 11 bases respectively, with 12 bases between them. CDR3 DNA sequence: TGCGCCAGCAGCTTGGCCGGGCTCCCCGCCATATATTTT. It specifies CASSLAGLPAIYF.

This chain links TRBV18 with TRBJ2-7; 8 bases match TRBD1. V was pared by 3 bases and J by 0 bases, with 4 bases of the junction left unmatched. The V gene's germline CDR1 is KGHSH and CDR2 LQKENI. The length of the CDR3 is 15 residues. CDR3 nucleotides: TGTGCCAGCTCACCCGGGACAGGTAGCTCCTACGAGCAGTACTTC. It codes for CASSPGTGSSYEQYF.

The V and J genes are TRBV7-3 and TRBJ2-3; TRBD1 or TRBD2 may be the D gene (5 bases each). The CDR3 has 15 amino acids. V shed 4 bases and J shed 6 bases, with 17 bases lying between them. From germline, CDR1 is SGHTA and CDR2 FQGTGA. The CDR3 region has the DNA TGTGCCAGCAGCTCATCGGGGCCCCCTGGTGATACGCAGTATTTT. Translated: CASSSSGPPGDTQYF.

This chain uses TRBV4-3 with TRBJ1-6; D unresolved. The CDR3 has 14 residues. V dropped 1 base and J dropped 4 bases, with 5 bases sitting between them. Germline-derived CDR1 and CDR2 are LGHNA and YSLEER. The CDR3 reads CASSQGIYNSPLHF. The DNA of the CDR3 is TGCGCCAGCAGCCAAGGCATATATAATTCACCCCTCCACTTT.

This clone was recorded a few times. The chain links TRBV30 to TRBJ2-7; perhaps TRBD2 as D (6 bases). Germline CDR1 and CDR2: GTSNPN and SVGIG (reference sequence). The CDR3 is 14 amino acids. V lost 4 bases to trimming and J lost 4 bases, with 17 bases between them. The CDR3 nucleotides are TGTGCCTGGACCACCTTGCCCGGGGGTTACGAGCAGTACTTC. It yields the protein CAWTTLPGGYEQYF.

In its sample, this clone was seen a few times. The rearrangement joins TRBV19 to TRBJ1-4; possible D gene TRBD1, 5 bases. The V end was cut by 5 bases, the J end by 2 bases, with 18 bases between. Germline V gene data show CDR1 as LNHDA and CDR2 as SQIVND (reference sequence). This CDR3 comprises 17 residues. The CDR3, as DNA: TGTGCCAGTAGTTCCCGACCCCTACGGGGGACTAATGAAAAACTGTTTTTT. This encodes CASSSRPLRGTNEKLFF.

The chain combines TRBV5-1 with TRBJ2-7; 7 bases are shared with TRBD2. The germline CDR1 and CDR2 sequences are SGHRS and YFSETQ. The CDR3 runs 13 residues. J gave up 6 bases and V 4 bases, and 7 bases lay outside the gene matches. The CDR3 region has the DNA TGCGCCAGCAGCACCAGGACTAGTCTCGAGCAGTACTTC. Encoded protein: CASSTRTSLEQYF. The full variable domain, completed using reference TRBV5-1 and TRBJ2-7, is KAGVTQTPRYLIKTRGQQVTLSCSPISGHRSVSWYQQTPGQGLQFLFEYFSETQRNKGNFPGRFSGRQFSNSRSEMNVSTLELGDSALYLCASSTRTSLEQYFGPGTRLTVT.

The J gene is TRBJ2-1, the V gene TRBV28; the D gene is possibly TRBD2 (5 bases). The CDR3 has 14 residues. V shed 4 bases and J shed 3 bases, with 10 bases lying between them. Germline CDR1 is MDHEN and CDR2 is SYDVKM. CDR3 coding DNA: TGTGCCAGCAGTTCCCCGGGAAACTACAATGAGCAGTTCTTC. This gives the protein CASSSPGNYNEQFF.

The chain has TRBV4-3 and TRBJ1-2, with TRBD1 matching over 8 bases. The CDR3 is 16 amino acids. CDR1 and CDR2 from the germline V gene are LGHNA and YSLEER. Germline trimming cut 2 bases from V and 9 bases from J; bases unmatched to any gene: 14. The CDR3 bases are TGCGCCAGCAGCCAACCAACAGGGGGGGGTCCTTCTAGCTACACCTTC. Translated, it gives CASSQPTGGGPSSYTF.

The V and J genes are TRBV27 and TRBJ2-5; 12 nucleotides agree with TRBD2. Germline loops: CDR1 MNHEY, CDR2 SMNVEV (reference sequence). J gave up 1 base and V 5 bases, and 5 bases lay outside the gene matches. This CDR3 region has 16 residues. The DNA for the CDR3 is TGTGCCAGCAGTCTCTGGACTAGCGGGACCCAAGAGACCCAGTACTTC. This gives the protein CASSLWTSGTQETQYF.

The CDR3 DNA follows: TGCGCCAGCAGCGCCACAGGGGGCTCTGGGGCCAACGTCCTGACTTTC. Translated: CASSATGGSGANVLTF. The chain couples TRBV5-1 to TRBJ2-6; 8 bases line up with TRBD1. Germline CDR1 and CDR2: SGHRS and YFSETQ. Unmatched junction bases numbered 3, after V lost 4 bases and J lost 0 bases. This CDR3 is built from 16 residues.

The J gene is TRBJ2-3, the V gene TRBV7-2, with D maybe TRBD2 (5 bases). The CDR3 length is 17 residues. V lost 5 bases and J 2 bases, leaving 20 bases between the germline ends. Looked up from germline, CDR1 is SGHTA and CDR2 is FQGNSA. The CDR3 is CASSTARRKAYTDTQYF. CDR3 coding DNA: TGTGCCAGCAGCACAGCTAGGAGGAAGGCCTACACAGATACGCAGTATTTT. Full variable domain (outside the CDR3, taken from reference TRBV7-2 and TRBJ2-3): GAGVSQSPSNKVTEKGKDVELRCDPISGHTALYWYRQSLGQGLEFLIYFQGNSAPDKSGLPSDRFSAERTGGSVSTLTIQRTQQEDSAVYLCASSTARRKAYTDTQYFGPGTRLTVL.

This chain connects TRBV28 to TRBJ2-1, with D perhaps TRBD1 or TRBD2 (5 bases each). The CDR3 is 15 amino acids. The V end lost 3 bases, the J end lost 2 bases, and 11 bases lay between the germline ends. The germline V gene has CDR1 MDHEN and CDR2 SYDVKM. For the CDR3, the DNA is TGTGCCAGCAGTTTTGGGGGAGTGGCCTACAATGAGCAGTTCTTC. Protein product: CASSFGGVAYNEQFF. Using reference TRBV28 and TRBJ2-1 for the parts outside the CDR3, the full variable domain is DVKVTQSSRYLVKRTGEKVFLECVQDMDHENMFWYRQDPGLGLRLIYFSYDVKMKEKGDIPEGYSVSREKKERFSLILESASTNQTSMYLCASSFGGVAYNEQFFGPGTRLTVL.

This clone has a handful of counts. A read error may account for a junction end that differs from germline. V is TRBV25-1 and J is TRBJ1-4; the D gene is possibly TRBD1 (5 bases). CDR3 length: 12 amino acids. From germline, CDR1 is MGHDK and CDR2 SYGVNS. The DNA of the CDR3 is TGTGCCAGCAGTGAGGCAGGGCAAAAATTGTTTTTT. This gives the protein CASSEAGQKLFF.

J is TRBJ1-6 and V is TRBV7-9; D is perhaps TRBD1 (5 bases). Germline CDR1 reads SEHNR; CDR2 reads FQNEAQ (reference sequence). The CDR3 runs to 17 residues. The V and J ends lost 0 bases and 8 bases respectively, with 17 bases between them. In DNA form, the CDR3 reads TGTGCCAGCAGCTTAGCGTGGGGGGACGTTTCGGATTCACCCCTCCACTTT. Its protein product is CASSLAWGDVSDSPLHF.

As regards this clone: The junction and the germline gene differ at one end; a read error may be behind it. CDR3 protein: CASSLAASSYGQYF. CDR3 bases: TGTGCCAGCAGCTTGGCAGCTTCTTCCTACGGGCAGTACTTC. The chain links TRBV7-2 to TRBJ2-7; D call uncertain. CDR3 length: 14 amino acids. Germline values: CDR1 SGHTA, CDR2 FQGNSA. The full variable domain, completed using reference TRBV7-2 and TRBJ2-7, is GAGVSQSPSNKVTEKGKDVELRCDPISGHTALYWYRQSLGQGLEFLIYFQGNSAPDKSGLPSDRFSAERTGGSVSTLTIQRTQQEDSAVYLCASSLAASSYGQYFGPGTRLTVT.